This TCR beta chain was documented in a study of T cell changes during pregnancy in multiple sclerosis. TCRdb's table, derived via immunoSEQ multiplex PCR, lists solely in-frame clones and lacks some. Of about 59,000 clones detected, over 80% appear once; the ten largest clones hold 0.89%. From germline, CDR1 is SGDLS and CDR2 YYNGEE. This CDR3 has 16 residues. With V trimmed by 2 bases and J by 3 bases, 9 bases remained unmatched. V and J are TRBV9 and TRBJ2-5; 8 bases map to TRBD1. The receptor was derived from a female donor in good health, enrolled as a control in a pregnancy study. The sample here was peripheral blood, taken in the first trimester of pregnancy. The DNA for the CDR3 is TGTGCCAGCAGCGTTTCCGGGACAGGAATCGAAGAGACCCAGTACTTC. Residues: CASSVSGTGIEETQYF.